This T cell receptor (beta chain) was documented in a study of blood T cell repertoires in COVID-19 (TCRdb year 2020). With respect to the entire study: The collaborator samples originated in the United States, Italy and Spain and spanned the acute and convalescent phases of COVID-19. The material from the prospective study consisted of cDNA or gDNA derived from T cells, B-cell-depleted T cells, or PBMCs. The dataset comprised deeply sampled blood TCRbeta repertoires from subjects exposed to, actively infected with, or recovered from COVID-19. The repertoires were released in a freely available public database meant as a resource for research on the immune response to SARS-CoV-2. The samples were drawn from two sources: the first 160 participants of the ongoing ImmuneRACE study, and 1,254 subjects contributed by 6 global collaborators. A de-identified subject ID, COVID-19 status, age in years and sex were almost always included in the sample metadata. Where available, HLA class I and class II types were obtained from metadata supplied by the sample provider rather than from assay-based typing.

The CDR3 contains 15 residues, cysteine and phenylalanine counted. Only the CDR3 part of the read is kept: 45 bases, read in frame from the first base. Reading the germline V gene (reference sequence) gives CDR1 LNHDA and CDR2 SQIVND. From V the trimming removes 3 bases and from J it removes 4 bases, while the gene matches leave 4 bases of the junction unaccounted for. About this clone: Which antigen it targets is not known. Per-base quality was not reported, and no clone a single base away is much larger than it.

The immunoSEQ Assay, a bias-controlled multiplex PCR, was used to amplify TCRbeta CDR3 regions from genomic DNA. The original pipeline was this. Nucleated cell counts per sample were estimated from amplification of reference gene primers within the assay. To quantify the absolute abundance of each unique TCRbeta CDR3 rearrangement, sequence reads were collapsed and filtered. Productive Simpson clonality was computed per sample as the square root of Simpson's diversity index over productive rearrangements. The table was pulled from immuneACCESS by TCRdb, which kept in-frame rearrangements only. Such tables lose some clones; where checked, under half of the loss comes from unresolved V genes, and the rest has no known cause. V, J and clone size are those of that table, while D and trimming were read from the DNA. The sample yields tens of thousands of clones; 75% to 90% were counted once. Of the sample, more than 4% is held by the ten largest clones.

Whole blood was collected in K2EDTA tubes by collaborating institutions according to the institutions' own protocols. For TCRbeta analysis, collaborator samples were shipped as frozen whole blood, as isolated PBMCs, or as DNA extracted from either sample type. Here is what the overall study found, with its caveats: The amount of clinical and demographic metadata varied by source and participant and was provided uncurated.

Sequenced material: peripheral blood. The rearranged segments are TRBV19 and TRBJ1-2, with TRBD1 matching 11 junction bases. The origin of this receptor is a woman aged 70-85 years with acute or convalescent COVID-19. The CDR3 protein is CASSMYGTGGYGYTF. The bases read TGTGCCAGTAGTATGTACGGGACAGGGGGCTATGGCTACACCTTC.